These T cell receptor beta chains were read from a single sample in a study of OX40 agonist ivuxolimab in advanced cancers. Measured with immunoSEQ multiplex PCR; TCRdb has only the in-frame clones, and not every one. The table has about 28,000 clones, 90% seen once. The starting material was CD4+ or CD8+ T cells sorted from blood, obtained in a trial of the OX40 agonist ivuxolimab. These receptors originate from an adult with an advanced solid tumor such as melanoma, head and neck, liver or kidney cancer. Both conserved end residues are part of each CDR3. Fields, in order: V gene, clone size, J gene, D gene, CDR3 protein, CDR3 DNA. D genes are given only for firm matches. The size field is filled for only some rows; it gives once, few, many or a size class.

TRBV29-1	-	TRBJ1-1	-	CSVRGGENTEAFF	TGCAGCGTTCGAGGAGGCGAGAACACTGAAGCTTTCTTT
TRBV4-3	-	TRBJ2-7	-	CASSQGRSRSYEQYF	TGCGCCAGCAGCCAAGGAAGGTCTAGGTCCTACGAGCAGTACTTC
TRBV4-1	-	TRBJ2-1	-	CASSQGQGYNEQFF	TGCGCCAGCAGCCAAGGGCAAGGCTACAATGAGCAGTTCTTC
TRBV5-1	-	TRBJ2-2	TRBD1	CASSLLDRALTGELFF	TGCGCCAGCAGCTTGTTGGACAGGGCCCTCACCGGGGAGCTGTTTTTT
TRBV27	-	TRBJ2-1	-	CASSFQGPNEQFF	TGTGCCAGCAGTTTTCAAGGGCCCAATGAGCAGTTCTTC
TRBV9	-	TRBJ2-7	-	CASSGGDTAYEQYF	TGTGCCAGCAGCGGAGGGGACACCGCCTACGAGCAGTACTTC
TRBV7-6	-	TRBJ1-2	-	CASSLGGLYGYTF	TGTGCCAGCAGCTTAGGCGGTCTCTATGGCTACACCTTC
TRBV2	-	TRBJ2-3	-	CASSESGTPDTQYF	TGTGCCAGCAGTGAGTCAGGGACCCCAGATACGCAGTATTTT
TRBV5-6	-	TRBJ1-5	-	CASSGTQDSNQPQHF	TGTGCCAGCAGCGGAACCCAGGATAGCAATCAGCCCCAGCATTTT
TRBV7-9	once	TRBJ1-2	-	CASSLSLANYGYTF	TGTGCCAGCAGCTTATCCCTAGCTAACTATGGCTACACCTTC
TRBV9	-	TRBJ1-5	TRBD1	CASSGEGQGPQPQHF	TGTGCCAGCAGCGGAGAGGGACAGGGACCTCAGCCCCAGCATTTT
TRBV4-1	-	TRBJ1-3	-	CASSFDQGPSGSGNTIYF	TGCGCCAGCAGCTTTGATCAGGGCCCGTCCGGATCTGGAAACACCATATATTTT
TRBV5-1	-	TRBJ2-7	-	CASSLTSHGSEQYF	TGCGCCAGCAGCTTGACGTCCCATGGATCCGAGCAGTACTTC
TRBV9	-	TRBJ1-5	-	CASSVGQNSNQPQHF	TGTGCCAGCAGCGTAGGGCAAAATAGCAATCAGCCCCAGCATTTT
TRBV28	-	TRBJ1-5	-	CASVTLDSNQPQHF	TGTGCCAGCGTAACATTGGATAGCAATCAGCCCCAGCATTTT
TRBV7-3	-	TRBJ2-3	TRBD2	CASSPGGRDTDTQYF	TGTGCCAGCAGCCCGGGCGGGAGAGACACAGATACGCAGTATTTT
TRBV7-6	-	TRBJ1-4	-	CASSPLFPPANEKLFF	TGTGCCAGCAGCCCCCTCTTTCCGCCAGCTAATGAAAAACTGTTTTTT
TRBV11-2	-	TRBJ2-1	TRBD1	CASSLHTGTGGAGNEQFF	TGTGCCAGCAGCCTCCACACCGGGACAGGGGGCGCGGGCAATGAGCAGTTCTTC
TRBV11-2	once	TRBJ1-5	TRBD1	CASSSSGTGGFGNQPQHF	TGTGCCAGCAGCTCATCCGGGACAGGGGGTTTTGGCAATCAGCCCCAGCATTTT
TRBV6-5	-	TRBJ2-1	TRBD1	CASSLGQGPYNEQFF	TGTGCCAGCAGCCTCGGACAGGGGCCTTACAATGAACAGTTCTTC
TRBV30	-	TRBJ2-2	-	CAWSVGVTGELFF	TGTGCCTGGAGTGTGGGGGTGACCGGGGAGCTGTTTTTT
TRBV6-4	-	TRBJ1-5	-	CASSEGPGAQPQHF	TGTGCCAGCAGTGAAGGACCAGGGGCTCAGCCCCAGCATTTT
TRBV9	-	TRBJ1-1	-	CASSPQFMNTEAFF	TGTGCCAGCAGCCCACAATTCATGAACACTGAAGCTTTCTTT
TRBV23-1	-	TRBJ1-1	-	CASSQSTGDITEAFF	TGCGCCAGCAGTCAATCGACGGGGGATATCACTGAAGCTTTCTTT
TRBV27	-	TRBJ1-5	-	CASGNWGPQHF	TGTGCCAGCGGGAATTGGGGCCCCCAGCATTTT
TRBV4-1	-	TRBJ1-5	-	CASSRVGGEGSIGQPQHF	TGCGCCAGCAGCCGAGTCGGGGGTGAGGGGTCGATTGGACAGCCCCAGCATTTT
TRBV21-1	-	TRBJ1-5	-	CASSKDPGKGNQPQHF	TGTGCCAGCAGCAAAGATCCGGGAAAGGGCAATCAGCCCCAGCATTTT
TRBV6-5	-	TRBJ2-1	TRBD2	CASSYSGLAGEHEQFF	TGTGCCAGCAGTTACTCAGGCCTAGCGGGAGAACATGAGCAGTTCTTC
TRBV2	few	TRBJ2-7	-	CASRARVGEQYF	TGTGCCAGCAGGGCCAGGGTGGGCGAGCAGTACTTC
TRBV19	-	TRBJ2-1	TRBD2	CASTPPASGPYNEQFF	TGTGCCAGTACCCCCCCGGCTAGCGGGCCCTACAATGAGCAGTTCTTC
TRBV27	-	TRBJ2-2	-	CASSLGLNTGELFF	TGTGCCAGCAGTTTGGGCTTAAACACCGGGGAGCTGTTTTTT
TRBV15	-	TRBJ2-1	-	CATSRGGTYNEQFF	TGTGCCACCAGCAGGGGCGGGACATACAATGAGCAGTTCTTC